A single sample is the source of the 2 T cell receptor beta chains below, sequenced in a study of cytomegalovirus exposure and HLA in healthy donors. PCR involved 60 Vbeta and 13 Jbeta primers. TCRdb's table, derived via immunoSEQ multiplex PCR, lists solely in-frame clones and lacks some. The repertoire includes roughly 86,000 clones, over 60% of them detected once, and about 3.8% sits in the top ten. The material sequenced was PBMCs. These receptor sequences come from a man in his thirties or forties in good health and CMV-seronegative.

This rearrangement joins TRBV5-1 to TRBJ1-5; 7 bases map to TRBD1. CDR3 length equals 15 residues. Germline CDR1 and CDR2: SGHRS and YFSETQ. V was pared by 2 bases and J by 3 bases, with 5 bases of the junction left unmatched. CDR3 amino acids: CASSLGQADNQPQHF. The CDR3 DNA reads as TGCGCCAGCAGCTTAGGACAGGCCGACAATCAGCCCCAGCATTTT.

The chain joins TRBV6-1 to TRBJ1-2; D may be TRBD1 (5 bases). V gave up 5 bases and J gave up 4 bases, with 11 bases separating them. The CDR3 has 13 amino acids. CDR1 is MNHNS, CDR2 SASEGT, per germline. CDR3 residues: CASSWLGAYGYTF. The CDR3 nucleotides read TGTGCCAGCAGTTGGTTAGGGGCCTATGGCTACACCTTC.